The 30 T cell receptor beta chains below all came from one sample that was sequenced in a study of cytomegalovirus exposure and HLA in healthy donors. PCR amplification relied on 60 Vbeta primers (plus 13 Jbeta primers). The assay was immunoSEQ multiplex PCR, and TCRdb's table has in-frame clones only and misses some. The table has under 80,000 clones, 65% to 75% seen once; the top ten hold roughly 5.2%. Sequenced input: PBMCs. The receptors were gathered from a woman younger than 45 in good health and CMV-seronegative.

The chain combines TRBV11-2 with TRBJ2-7; D remains unclear. This CDR3 has 14 amino acids. The V gene's germline CDR1 is SGHAT and CDR2 FQNNGV. The V end was cut by 5 bases, the J end by 0 bases, with 11 bases between. The CDR3 nucleotides are TGTGCCAGCAGCATCACTACCAACTCCTACGAGCAGTACGTC. Its protein product is CASSITTNSYEQYV.

The chain uses TRBV6-5 and TRBJ2-1; 13 nucleotides match TRBD2. Germline-derived CDR1 and CDR2 are MNHEY and SVGAGI. The CDR3 sequence is 15 residues long. After removal of 6 bases from V and 13 bases from J, the junction contained 12 bases not matched to a gene. CDR3 sequence: CASSSGTSGEGGQFF. The CDR3 nucleotides are TGTGCCAGCAGCTCTGGGACTAGCGGGGAGGGGGGACAGTTCTTC.

Note on this clone: Distinct nucleotide sequences in the sample also encode this CDR3. The chain employs TRBV19 and TRBJ2-1, with D uncertain. CDR1 LNHDA and CDR2 SQIVND come from the germline V gene (reference sequence). The V end lost 0 bases, the J end lost 4 bases, and 4 bases lay between the germline ends. CDR3 length: 13 amino acids. The CDR3 loop reads CASSIDSYNEQFF. Written as DNA, the CDR3 is TGTGCCAGTAGTATAGACAGTTACAATGAGCAGTTCTTC.

The rearrangement links TRBV6-5 to TRBJ2-1; D might be TRBD1 (5 bases). In germline, CDR1 is MNHEY, CDR2 SVGAGI. V was shortened by 8 bases and J by 9 bases, with 11 bases between the two germline ends. The CDR3 contains 11 residues. The CDR3 sequence is CASLTGAEQFF. CDR3 nucleotide sequence: TGTGCCAGCCTTACTGGGGCTGAGCAGTTCTTC.

The count of this clone is one. This chain links TRBV30 with TRBJ1-5; no definite D call. The CDR3 covers 14 residues. CDR1 and CDR2 (germline): GTSNPN, SVGIG (reference sequence). Trimming removed 2 bases from V and 1 base from J, with 9 bases in between. As DNA, the CDR3 is TGTGCCTGGAGTACGGTTATGAGCAATCAGCCCCAGCATTTT. Translation gives CAWSTVMSNQPQHF.

The gene calls are TRBV6-5 and TRBJ1-1; D possibly corresponds to TRBD1 (6 bases). Germline lookup yields CDR1 MNHEY and CDR2 SVGAGI. Trimming took off 2 bases at V and 1 base at J, with 11 bases between the two ends. This CDR3 contains 15 residues. CDR3 region: CASSYGWGQNTEAFF. CDR3 nucleotides: TGTGCCAGCAGTTACGGGTGGGGGCAGAACACTGAAGCTTTCTTT.

This clone has only a few counts. This chain links TRBV4-1 with TRBJ2-7; 7 positions match TRBD2. CDR1 is MGHRA and CDR2 is YSYEKL in the germline V gene. The CDR3 has 16 amino acids. V was pared by 0 bases and J by 2 bases, with 7 bases of the junction left unmatched. CDR3 amino acids: CASSQDPAGAAYEQYF. CDR3 sequence (DNA): TGCGCCAGCAGCCAAGATCCCGCGGGAGCCGCCTACGAGCAGTACTTC.

This sequence joins TRBV19 and TRBJ2-2, with TRBD2 matching over 12 bases. V gave up 7 bases and J gave up 6 bases; unmatched junction bases: 6. Germline V gene lookup returns CDR1 LNHDA and CDR2 SQIVND (reference sequence). The CDR3 sequence is 15 residues long. The CDR3 protein is CASKLTSGSPGELFF. CDR3 sequence (DNA): TGTGCCAGTAAATTGACTAGCGGGAGTCCCGGGGAGCTGTTTTTT.

This clone was observed a handful of times. This sequence joins TRBV19 and TRBJ2-7, with 10 bases fitting TRBD2. V trimming: 3 bases; J trimming: 5 bases; junction bases outside the gene matches: 16. This CDR3 has 18 amino acids. The germline V gene encodes CDR1 LNHDA and CDR2 SQIVND (reference sequence). CDR3 amino acids: CASSIQRPQRGGVHEQYV. DNA for the CDR3: TGTGCCAGTAGTATTCAAAGGCCCCAGCGGGGGGGGGTTCACGAGCAGTACGTC.

J is TRBJ2-1 and V is TRBV7-2; D is undetermined. Trimming took 6 bases from V and 8 from J, leaving 8 bases between them. This CDR3 spans 11 amino acids. Germline values: CDR1 SGHTA, CDR2 FQGNSA. As DNA, the CDR3 is TGTGCCAGCAGTCCCGACTATGAGCAGTTCTTC. This gives the protein CASSPDYEQFF.

This chain connects TRBV6-4 to TRBJ2-1; 9 bases line up with TRBD2. The CDR3 spans 15 residues. V gave up 3 bases and J gave up 6 bases; unmatched junction bases: 6. Germline CDR1 and CDR2: MRHNA and SNTAGT. The CDR3 nucleotides read TGTGCCAGCAGTGAAGGGACTAGCTTTACCAATGAGCAGTTCTTC. Its translation is CASSEGTSFTNEQFF.

This clone was counted between two and nine times. V gene TRBV5-4 combines with J gene TRBJ1-2; 11 bases fit TRBD1. The CDR3 spans 13 residues. Germline values: CDR1 SGHNT, CDR2 YYREEE (reference sequence). J lost 8 bases, V lost 4 bases, and 4 bases had no gene match. The CDR3 region is CASSADRGRGYTF. Written as DNA, the CDR3 is TGTGCCAGCAGCGCGGACAGGGGGCGGGGCTACACCTTC.

The chain uses TRBV10-3 and TRBJ2-7; 10 bases map to TRBD1. V shed 10 bases, J shed 3 bases, and the junction held 18 bases outside the gene matches. The CDR3 sequence is 17 residues long. Germline V lookup: CDR1 ENHRY, CDR2 SYGVKD. This chain's CDR3 is CATERGQGVGDGYEQYF. CDR3 bases: TGTGCCACGGAGCGTGGACAGGGGGTGGGAGATGGCTACGAGCAGTACTTC.

The V and J genes are TRBV5-1 and TRBJ2-3; the D gene is possibly TRBD2 (5 bases). The CDR3 is 16 amino acids. CDR1 and CDR2 (germline): SGHRS, YFSETQ. The ends were cut back, 4 bases at V and 1 base at J, with 16 bases in the middle. The CDR3 DNA sequence: TGCGCCAGCAGCCGTGAGGAGCGGAGACGCACAGATACGCAGTATTTT. Translating it yields CASSREERRRTDTQYF. The variable domain in full, completed from reference TRBV5-1 and TRBJ2-3, reads KAGVTQTPRYLIKTRGQQVTLSCSPISGHRSVSWYQQTPGQGLQFLFEYFSETQRNKGNFPGRFSGRQFSNSRSEMNVSTLELGDSALYLCASSREERRRTDTQYFGPGTRLTVL.

The chain recombines TRBV6-5 with TRBJ2-1; D is unresolved. In germline, CDR1 is MNHEY, CDR2 SVGAGI. V was pared by 3 bases and J by 7 bases, with 10 bases between. CDR3 length equals 13 residues. The chain's CDR3 is CASSYSRNNEQFF. CDR3 nucleotide sequence: TGTGCCAGCAGTTATTCTAGAAATAATGAGCAGTTCTTC.

The chain has TRBV11-2 and TRBJ2-3, with TRBD2 matching over 10 bases. Germline CDR1 reads SGHAT; CDR2 reads FQNNGV. The trim removed 6 bases at V and 1 base at J, leaving 10 bases unmatched. The CDR3 extends over 17 amino acids. CDR3 sequence (DNA): TGTGCCAGCAGGTACTCCACCGGGACTAGCGGCACAGATACGCAGTATTTT. Its protein product is CASRYSTGTSGTDTQYF.

V and J are TRBV28 and TRBJ1-5; possibly TRBD1 for D (6 bases). CDR1 and CDR2 (germline): MDHEN, SYDVKM. CDR3 length equals 14 residues. The V end was cut by 10 bases, the J end by 3 bases, with 16 bases between. CDR3: CAITGLSNNQPQHF. CDR3 sequence (DNA): TGTGCCATCACAGGGTTATCAAACAATCAGCCCCAGCATTTT.

The V gene is TRBV19, the J gene TRBJ1-5, with TRBD1 matching 8 bases. This CDR3 has 15 amino acids. V lost 6 bases, J lost 5 bases, and 9 bases stayed unmatched. The germline V gene encodes CDR1 LNHDA and CDR2 SQIVND (reference sequence). The CDR3: CASSRVTGGDQPQHF. In DNA, the CDR3 is TGTGCCAGTAGCCGCGTTACAGGGGGTGATCAGCCCCAGCATTTT.

This chain connects TRBV7-9 to TRBJ2-2; TRBD2 matches 11 bases. This CDR3 is 18 amino acids long. Trimming cost V 6 bases and J 1 base; bases outside gene matches: 10. Germline CDR1 reads SEHNR; CDR2 reads FQNEAQ (reference sequence). CDR3 amino acids: CASSLTSGSGLNTGELFF. For the CDR3, the DNA is TGTGCCAGCAGTTTAACTAGCGGGAGCGGTTTGAACACCGGGGAGCTGTTTTTT.

The chain employs TRBV27 and TRBJ2-1, with a tentative D call TRBD1 (5 bases). The ends were cut back, 8 bases at V and 3 bases at J, with 17 bases in the middle. This CDR3 comprises 15 residues. Germline V gene lookup returns CDR1 MNHEY and CDR2 SMNVEV (reference sequence). This CDR3 is CASSRPGHYYNEQFF. CDR3 bases: TGTGCCAGCTCACGCCCAGGACACTACTACAATGAGCAGTTCTTC.

V and J are TRBV30 and TRBJ2-1, with TRBD2 matching over 7 bases. Trimming at V came to 4 bases and at J to 5 bases, leaving 8 bases not matched to a gene. Germline-derived CDR1 and CDR2 are GTSNPN and SVGIG (reference sequence). This CDR3 contains 14 residues. The CDR3 loop reads CAWTRGLADNEQFF. The CDR3 region has the DNA TGTGCCTGGACTCGGGGTCTAGCGGACAATGAGCAGTTCTTC.

The chain couples TRBV23-1 to TRBJ2-7, with D possibly TRBD1 on 5 matching bases. Being an ORF, TRBV23-1 has a function that is uncertain. V lost 7 bases, J lost 2 bases, and 18 bases lay in between. The CDR3 runs to 15 residues. The CDR3 DNA sequence: TGCGCCAGCACCTCCCAGGGCACTTCCACCTACGAGCAGTACTTC. It specifies CASTSQGTSTYEQYF.

The V call is TRBV25-1, the J call TRBJ2-2, with 8 bases matching TRBD1. Per germline, CDR1 MGHDK and CDR2 SYGVNS. The V and J ends lost 3 bases and 5 bases, in that order; junction bases with no gene match: 5. The CDR3 has 15 residues. CDR3 residues: CASSETGVRTGELFF. The DNA for the CDR3 is TGTGCCAGCAGTGAGACAGGGGTTAGGACCGGGGAGCTGTTTTTT.

J is TRBJ1-3 and V is TRBV2, with TRBD1 matching over 8 bases. CDR1 is SNHLY and CDR2 is FYNNEI in the germline V gene. V lost 3 bases, J lost 4 bases, and 2 bases stayed unmatched. This CDR3 spans 14 amino acids. The CDR3 nucleotides read TGTGCCAGCAGTGACCGGGACAGGGGAAACACCATATATTTT. It is translated as CASSDRDRGNTIYF.

This chain uses TRBV6-5 with TRBJ2-2, with D possibly matching TRBD2 (5 bases). CDR3 length equals 13 residues. Germline-derived CDR1 and CDR2 are MNHEY and SVGAGI. V dropped 9 bases and J dropped 0 bases, with 8 bases sitting between them. Here the CDR3 reads CASLATNTGELFF. Here the CDR3 DNA reads TGTGCCAGTTTAGCGACGAACACCGGGGAGCTGTTTTTT.

The chain has TRBV12-1 and TRBJ2-5; whether TRBD2, the table's D call, matches the DNA was not checked. TRBV12-1 has pseudogene status. The CDR3 consists of 16 residues. This CDR3 is CASSPTTSGRRETQYF. The CDR3 DNA follows: TGTGCCAGCAGCCCAACGACTAGCGGGAGGAGGGAGACCCAGTACTTC.

The rearrangement links TRBV14 to TRBJ2-5; D remains ambiguous. In germline, CDR1 is SGHDN, CDR2 FVKESK. The CDR3 has 12 amino acids. The ends were cut back, 4 bases at V and 5 bases at J, with 8 bases in the middle. CDR3 DNA: TGTGCCAGCAGCCTTATTCGGGAGACCCAGTACTTC. It is translated as CASSLIRETQYF.

The chain couples TRBV6-5 to TRBJ2-5; 9 nucleotides line up with TRBD1. Looked up from germline, CDR1 is MNHEY and CDR2 is SVGAGI. The junction had 12 bases not matched to a gene; V was cut back by 11 bases and J by 11 bases. The CDR3 consists of 12 residues. DNA for the CDR3: TGTGCCGCCGGGACAGGGACGTGTGAGCAGTACTTC. This gives the protein CAAGTGTCEQYF.

This clone was picked up one time. This chain uses TRBV10-3 with TRBJ2-1; TRBD2 is a possible D gene (5 bases). Germline-derived CDR1 and CDR2 are ENHRY and SYGVKD. V shed 7 bases and J shed 5 bases, with 15 bases lying between them. The CDR3 loop spans 14 amino acids. CDR3 DNA: TGTGCCATCAACCCAGGACTGGGCCACAATGAGCAGTTCTTC. This translates into CAINPGLGHNEQFF.

The chain is built from TRBV15 and TRBJ1-5, with D possibly being TRBD1 (6 bases). Trimming removed 4 bases from V and 0 bases from J, with 13 bases in between. The CDR3 has 16 amino acids. Germline assignment: CDR1 LNHNV and CDR2 YYDKDF (reference sequence). This CDR3 is CATSNIGQISNQPQHF. CDR3 nucleotides: TGTGCCACCAGCAATATCGGACAGATTAGCAATCAGCCCCAGCATTTT.